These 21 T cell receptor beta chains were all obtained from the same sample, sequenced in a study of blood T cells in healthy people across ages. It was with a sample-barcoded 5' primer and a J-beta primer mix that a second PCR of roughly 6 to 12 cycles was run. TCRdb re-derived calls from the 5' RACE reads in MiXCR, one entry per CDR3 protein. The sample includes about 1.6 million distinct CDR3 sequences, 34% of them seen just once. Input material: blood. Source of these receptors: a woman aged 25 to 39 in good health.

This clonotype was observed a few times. This CDR3 is CSVAFGTEAFF. The CDR3 DNA follows: TGCAGCGTTGCCTTCGGTACTGAAGCTTTCTTT. This sequence joins TRBV29-1 and TRBJ1-1; no reliable D call. The V gene's germline CDR1 is SQVTM and CDR2 ANQGSEA. CDR3 length equals 11 residues. Trimming stripped 4 bases from V and 5 bases from J, with 8 bases between.

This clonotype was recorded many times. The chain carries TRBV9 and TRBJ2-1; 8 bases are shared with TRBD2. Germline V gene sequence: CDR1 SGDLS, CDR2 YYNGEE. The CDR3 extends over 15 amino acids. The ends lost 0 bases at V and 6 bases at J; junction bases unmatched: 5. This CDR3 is CASSVVGGGFNEQFF. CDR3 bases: TGTGCCAGCAGCGTAGTTGGCGGGGGGTTCAATGAGCAGTTCTTC.

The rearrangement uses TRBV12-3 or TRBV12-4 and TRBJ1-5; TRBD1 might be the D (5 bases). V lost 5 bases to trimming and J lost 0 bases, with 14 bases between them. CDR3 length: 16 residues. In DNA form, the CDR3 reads TGTGCCAGCAGTCCCGCCGGGGGGTATAGCAATCAGCCCCAGCATTTT. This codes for CASSPAGGYSNQPQHF.

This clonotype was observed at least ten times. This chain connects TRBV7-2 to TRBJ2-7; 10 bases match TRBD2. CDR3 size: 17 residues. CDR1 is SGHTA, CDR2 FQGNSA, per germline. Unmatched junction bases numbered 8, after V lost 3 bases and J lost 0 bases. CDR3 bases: TGTGCCAGCAGCTTGCGGCCCGGACTAGCGGCCTCCTACGAGCAGTACTTC. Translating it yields CASSLRPGLAASYEQYF.

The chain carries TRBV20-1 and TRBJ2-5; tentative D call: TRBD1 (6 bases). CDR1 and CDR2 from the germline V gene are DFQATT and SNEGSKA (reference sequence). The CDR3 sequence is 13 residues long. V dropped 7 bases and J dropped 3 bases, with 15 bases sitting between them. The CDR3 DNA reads TGCAGTGAATTGGGGGCAAACAAAGAGACCCAGTACTTC. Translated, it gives CSELGANKETQYF.

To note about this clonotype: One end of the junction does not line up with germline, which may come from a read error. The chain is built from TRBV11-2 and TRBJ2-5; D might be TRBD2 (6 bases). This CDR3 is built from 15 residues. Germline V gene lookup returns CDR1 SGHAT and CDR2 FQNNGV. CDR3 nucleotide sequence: TGTGCCAGCAGCTTAGCGGGGGTCCCACAAGAGGCCCAGTACTTC. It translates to CASSLAGVPQEAQYF.

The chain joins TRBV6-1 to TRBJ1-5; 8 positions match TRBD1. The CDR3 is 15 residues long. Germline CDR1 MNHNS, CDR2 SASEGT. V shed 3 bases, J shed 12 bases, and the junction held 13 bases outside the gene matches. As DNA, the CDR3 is TGTGCCAGCAGTGACTTCAACCAGGACAGGGCTCACCAGCATTTT. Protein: CASSDFNQDRAHQHF.

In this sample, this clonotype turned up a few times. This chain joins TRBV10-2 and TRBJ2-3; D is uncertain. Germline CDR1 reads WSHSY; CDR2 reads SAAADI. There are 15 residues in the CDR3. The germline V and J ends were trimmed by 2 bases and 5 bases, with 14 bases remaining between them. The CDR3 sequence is CASSETVERGDTQYF. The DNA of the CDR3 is TGCGCCAGCAGTGAGACGGTCGAGCGCGGAGATACGCAGTATTTT.

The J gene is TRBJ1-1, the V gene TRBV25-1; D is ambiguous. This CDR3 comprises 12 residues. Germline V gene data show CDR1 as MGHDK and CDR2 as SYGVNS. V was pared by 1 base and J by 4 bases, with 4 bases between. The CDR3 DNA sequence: TGTGCCAGCAGTGAATTCGGCACTGAAGCTTTCTTT. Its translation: CASSEFGTEAFF. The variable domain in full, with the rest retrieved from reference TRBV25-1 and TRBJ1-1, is EADIYQTPRYLVIGTGKKITLECSQTMGHDKMYWYQQDPGMELHLIHYSYGVNSTEKGDLSSESTVSRIRTEHFPLTLESARPSHTSQYLCASSEFGTEAFFGQGTRLTVV.

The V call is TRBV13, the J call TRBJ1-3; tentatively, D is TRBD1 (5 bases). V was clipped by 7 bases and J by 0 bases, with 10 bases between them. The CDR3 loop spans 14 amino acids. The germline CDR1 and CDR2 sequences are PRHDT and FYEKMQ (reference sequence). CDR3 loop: CASTLGDSGNTIYF. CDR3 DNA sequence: TGTGCCAGCACCCTGGGGGACTCTGGAAACACCATATATTTT.

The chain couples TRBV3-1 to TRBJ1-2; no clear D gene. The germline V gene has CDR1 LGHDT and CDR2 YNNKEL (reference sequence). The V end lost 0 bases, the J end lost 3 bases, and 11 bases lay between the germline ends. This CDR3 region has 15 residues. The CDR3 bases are TGTGCCAGCAGCCAAGATCTAGGCGCATACTATGGCTACACCTTC. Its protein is CASSQDLGAYYGYTF.

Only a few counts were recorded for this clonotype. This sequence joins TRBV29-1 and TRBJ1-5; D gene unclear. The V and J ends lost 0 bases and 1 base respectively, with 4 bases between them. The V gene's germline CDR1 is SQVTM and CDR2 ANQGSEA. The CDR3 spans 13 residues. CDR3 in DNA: TGCAGCGTTGAAGATGGAAGCAATCAGCCCCAGCATTTT. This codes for CSVEDGSNQPQHF.

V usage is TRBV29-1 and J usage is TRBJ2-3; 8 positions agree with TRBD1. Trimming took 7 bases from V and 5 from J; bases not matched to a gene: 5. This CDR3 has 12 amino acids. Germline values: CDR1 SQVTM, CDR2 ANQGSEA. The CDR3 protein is CSGRQGRDTQYF. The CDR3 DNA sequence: TGCAGCGGTCGACAGGGGCGAGATACGCAGTATTTT.

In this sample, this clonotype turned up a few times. In DNA, the CDR3 is TGTGCCATCACCGAGACAGGCTTCTATGGCTACACCTTC. This encodes CAITETGFYGYTF. J is TRBJ1-2 and V is TRBV10-3; a possible D gene is TRBD1 (6 bases). This CDR3 region has 13 residues. The germline CDR1 and CDR2 sequences are ENHRY and SYGVKD. Deletions cut 7 bases from V and 4 bases from J, with 13 bases between.

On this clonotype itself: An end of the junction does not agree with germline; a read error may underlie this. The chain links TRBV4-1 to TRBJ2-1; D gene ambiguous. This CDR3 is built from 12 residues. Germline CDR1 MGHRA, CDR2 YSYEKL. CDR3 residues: CASSLRGNERFF. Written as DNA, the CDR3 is TGCGCCAGCAGCCTACGAGGCAATGAGCGGTTCTTC.

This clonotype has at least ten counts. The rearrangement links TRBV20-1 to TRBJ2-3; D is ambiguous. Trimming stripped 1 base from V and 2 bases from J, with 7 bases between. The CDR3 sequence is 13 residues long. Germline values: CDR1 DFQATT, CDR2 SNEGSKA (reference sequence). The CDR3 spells CSARGGHTDTQYF. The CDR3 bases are TGCAGTGCTAGAGGTGGGCACACAGATACGCAGTATTTT.

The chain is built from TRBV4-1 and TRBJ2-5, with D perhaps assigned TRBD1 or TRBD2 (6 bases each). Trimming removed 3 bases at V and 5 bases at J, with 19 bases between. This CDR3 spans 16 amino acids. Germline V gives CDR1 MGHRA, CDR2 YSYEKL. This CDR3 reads CASSQQSGLRGETQYF. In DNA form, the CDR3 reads TGCGCCAGCAGCCAGCAATCGGGACTTAGGGGGGAGACCCAGTACTTC.

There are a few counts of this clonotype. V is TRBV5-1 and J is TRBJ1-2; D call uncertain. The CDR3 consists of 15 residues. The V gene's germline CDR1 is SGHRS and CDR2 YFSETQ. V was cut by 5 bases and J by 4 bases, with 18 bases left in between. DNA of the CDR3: TGCGCCAGCAGTCTTGGTGGCAAAGGACCCTATGGCTACACCTTC. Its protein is CASSLGGKGPYGYTF.

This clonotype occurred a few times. CDR3 loop: CASRPGRGYEQYF. The CDR3 nucleotides read TGTGCCAGCAGGCCGGGACGGGGGTACGAGCAGTACTTC. The rearrangement joins TRBV25-1 to TRBJ2-7, with D perhaps matching TRBD2 (6 bases). Trimming left V 6 bases short and J 4 bases short, with 13 bases between. The CDR3 is 13 amino acids. Germline V gene sequence: CDR1 MGHDK, CDR2 SYGVNS.

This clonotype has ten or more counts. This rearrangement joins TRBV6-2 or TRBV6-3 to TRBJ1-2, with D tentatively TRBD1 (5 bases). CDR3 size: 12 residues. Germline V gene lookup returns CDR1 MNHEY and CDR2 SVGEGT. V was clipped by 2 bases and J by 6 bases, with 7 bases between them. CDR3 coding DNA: TGTGCCAGCAGTTACGGGACCGATGGCTACACCTTC. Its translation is CASSYGTDGYTF.

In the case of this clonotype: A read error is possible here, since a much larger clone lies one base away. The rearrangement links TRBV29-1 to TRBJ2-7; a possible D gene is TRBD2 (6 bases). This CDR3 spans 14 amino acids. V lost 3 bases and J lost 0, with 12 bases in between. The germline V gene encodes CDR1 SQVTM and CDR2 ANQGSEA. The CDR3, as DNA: TGCAGCGTTGAGGGACGGGGGAGCTCCTACGAGCAGTACTTC. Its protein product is CSVEGRGSSYEQYF.